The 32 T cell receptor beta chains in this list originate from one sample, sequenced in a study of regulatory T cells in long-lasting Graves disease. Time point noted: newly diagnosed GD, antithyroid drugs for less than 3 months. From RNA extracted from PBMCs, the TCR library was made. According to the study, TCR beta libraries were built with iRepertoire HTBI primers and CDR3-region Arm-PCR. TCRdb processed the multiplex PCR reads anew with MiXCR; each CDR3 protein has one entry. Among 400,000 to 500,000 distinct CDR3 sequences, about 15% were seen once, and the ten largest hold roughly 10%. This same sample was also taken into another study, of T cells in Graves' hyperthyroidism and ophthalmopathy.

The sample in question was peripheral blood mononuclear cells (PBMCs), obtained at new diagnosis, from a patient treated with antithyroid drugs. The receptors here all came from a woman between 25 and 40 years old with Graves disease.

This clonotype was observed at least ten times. The CDR3, as DNA: TGTGCCAGCTCACCACCGGGGACAGGGGGCGCAGATACGCAGTATTTT. Translation: CASSPPGTGGADTQYF. The gene calls are TRBV18 and TRBJ2-3; 12 nucleotides line up with TRBD1. After removal of 0 bases from V and 4 bases from J, the junction contained 2 bases not matched to a gene. Per germline, CDR1 KGHSH and CDR2 LQKENI. The CDR3 extends over 16 amino acids.

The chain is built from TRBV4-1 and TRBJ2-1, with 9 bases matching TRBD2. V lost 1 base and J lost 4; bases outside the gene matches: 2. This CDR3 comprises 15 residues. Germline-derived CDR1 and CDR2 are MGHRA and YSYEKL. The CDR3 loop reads CASSQATSGYNEQFF. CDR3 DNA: TGCGCCAGCAGCCAAGCGACTAGCGGATACAATGAGCAGTTCTTC.

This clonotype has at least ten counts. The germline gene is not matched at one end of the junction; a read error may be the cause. The CDR3 reads CAISAPGRNAEAFF. DNA of the CDR3: TGTGCCATCAGTGCCCCAGGGAGGAACGCTGAAGCTTTCTTT. The chain carries TRBV10-3 and TRBJ1-1; a possible D gene is TRBD1 (5 bases). The germline V gene encodes CDR1 ENHRY and CDR2 SYGVKD. This CDR3 has 14 amino acids.

CDR3 residues: CASSSMREGPYNEQFF. The CDR3 region has the DNA TGTGCCAGCAGCTCGATGCGGGAGGGCCCATACAATGAGCAGTTCTTC. The chain is built from TRBV7-3 and TRBJ2-1; TRBD2 matches at 9 bases. Trimming took 4 bases from V and 4 from J; bases not matched to a gene: 8. The CDR3 length is 16 residues. Germline V lookup: CDR1 SGHTA, CDR2 FQGTGA.

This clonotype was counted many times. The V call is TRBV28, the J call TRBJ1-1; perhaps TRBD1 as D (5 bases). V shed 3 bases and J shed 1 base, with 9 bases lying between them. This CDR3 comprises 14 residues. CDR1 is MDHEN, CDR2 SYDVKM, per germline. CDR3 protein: CASSLGGQNTEAFF. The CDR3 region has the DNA TGTGCCAGCAGTTTGGGAGGACAGAACACTGAAGCTTTCTTT.

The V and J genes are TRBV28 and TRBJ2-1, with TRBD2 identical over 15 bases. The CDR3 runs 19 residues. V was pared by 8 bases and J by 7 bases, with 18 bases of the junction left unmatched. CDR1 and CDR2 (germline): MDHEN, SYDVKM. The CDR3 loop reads CASQFIYRRTSGRVNEQFF. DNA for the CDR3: TGTGCCAGCCAGTTTATATATCGACGGACTAGCGGGAGGGTGAATGAGCAGTTCTTC.

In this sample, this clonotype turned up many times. The CDR3, as DNA: TGTGCCAGCAGTCTGACTAGCGGAGGCCCCTACAATGAGCAGTTCTTC. Translating gives CASSLTSGGPYNEQFF. The chain carries TRBV27 and TRBJ2-1, with TRBD2 identical over 9 bases. The CDR3 sequence is 16 residues long. V was clipped by 5 bases and J by 2 bases; unmatched bases: 7. From germline, CDR1 is MNHEY and CDR2 SMNVEV (reference sequence).

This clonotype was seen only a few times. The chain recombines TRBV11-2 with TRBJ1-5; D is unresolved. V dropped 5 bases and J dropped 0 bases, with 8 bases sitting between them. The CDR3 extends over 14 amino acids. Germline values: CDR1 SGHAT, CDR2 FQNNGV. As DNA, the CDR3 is TGTGCCAGCAGCCCTGAGGCTAGCAATCAGCCCCAGCATTTT. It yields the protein CASSPEASNQPQHF. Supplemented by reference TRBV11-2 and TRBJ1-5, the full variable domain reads EAGVAQSPRYKIIEKRQSVAFWCNPISGHATLYWYQQILGQGPKLLIQFQNNGVVDDSQLPKDRFSAERLKGVDSTLKIQPAKLEDSAVYLCASSPEASNQPQHFGDGTRLSIL.

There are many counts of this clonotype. The CDR3 sequence is CASSLSSFPAGDFYNEQFF. The DNA of the CDR3 is TGTGCCAGCAGCTTGAGTTCCTTTCCAGCGGGGGACTTCTACAATGAGCAGTTCTTC. The chain couples TRBV5-8 to TRBJ2-1, with 8 positions matching TRBD2. Germline V gene sequence: CDR1 SGHTS, CDR2 YDEGEE. Unmatched junction bases numbered 15, after V lost 1 base and J lost 3 bases. The CDR3 is 19 amino acids.

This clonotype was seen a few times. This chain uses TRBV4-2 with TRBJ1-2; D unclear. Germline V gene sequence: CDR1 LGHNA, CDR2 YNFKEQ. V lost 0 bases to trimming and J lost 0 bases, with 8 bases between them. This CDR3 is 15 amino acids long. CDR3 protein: CASSQDRNSNYGYTF. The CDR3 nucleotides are TGTGCCAGCAGCCAAGATCGCAACTCTAACTATGGCTACACCTTC.

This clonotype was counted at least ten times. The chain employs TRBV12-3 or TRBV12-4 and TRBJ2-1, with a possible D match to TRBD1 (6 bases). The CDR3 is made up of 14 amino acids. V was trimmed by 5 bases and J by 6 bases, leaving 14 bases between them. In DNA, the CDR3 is TGTGCCAGCAGTGGTCTCAGGGGCGGCAATGAGCAGTTCTTC. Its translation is CASSGLRGGNEQFF.

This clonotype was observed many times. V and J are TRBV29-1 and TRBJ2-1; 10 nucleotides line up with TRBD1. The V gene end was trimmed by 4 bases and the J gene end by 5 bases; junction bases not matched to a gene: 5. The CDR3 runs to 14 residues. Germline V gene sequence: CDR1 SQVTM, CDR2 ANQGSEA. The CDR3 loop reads CSVVGTGVDNEQFF. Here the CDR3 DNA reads TGCAGCGTTGTGGGGACAGGGGTTGACAATGAGCAGTTCTTC.

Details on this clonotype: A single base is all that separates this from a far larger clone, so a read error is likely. DNA for the CDR3: TGTGCCATCAGGGAGGGAGTCGGCGGCAATGAGCAGTTCTTC. As protein: CAIREGVGGNEQFF. The chain uses TRBV10-3 and TRBJ2-1; TRBD2 might be the D (6 bases). The CDR3 totals 14 residues. Looked up from germline, CDR1 is ENHRY and CDR2 is SYGVKD. The V end was cut by 6 bases, the J end by 6 bases, with 15 bases between.

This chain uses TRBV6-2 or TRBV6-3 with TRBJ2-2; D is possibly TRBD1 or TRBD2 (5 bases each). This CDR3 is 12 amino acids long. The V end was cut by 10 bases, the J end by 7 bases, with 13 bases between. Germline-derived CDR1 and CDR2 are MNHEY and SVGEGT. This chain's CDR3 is CATRDENGELFF. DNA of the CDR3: TGTGCCACGAGGGACGAGAACGGGGAGCTGTTTTTT.

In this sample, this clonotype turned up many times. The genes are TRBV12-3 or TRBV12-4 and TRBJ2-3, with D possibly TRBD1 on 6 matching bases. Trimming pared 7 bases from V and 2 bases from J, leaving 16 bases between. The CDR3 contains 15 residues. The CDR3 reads CASTLTGQITDTQYF. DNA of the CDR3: TGTGCCAGCACCCTGACAGGTCAAATCACAGATACGCAGTATTTT.

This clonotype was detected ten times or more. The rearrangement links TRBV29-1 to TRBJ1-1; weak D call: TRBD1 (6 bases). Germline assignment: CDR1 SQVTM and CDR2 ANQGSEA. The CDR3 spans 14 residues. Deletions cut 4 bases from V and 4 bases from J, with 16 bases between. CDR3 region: CSVAPQGWGTEAFF. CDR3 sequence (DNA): TGCAGCGTTGCGCCCCAGGGGTGGGGCACTGAAGCTTTCTTT.

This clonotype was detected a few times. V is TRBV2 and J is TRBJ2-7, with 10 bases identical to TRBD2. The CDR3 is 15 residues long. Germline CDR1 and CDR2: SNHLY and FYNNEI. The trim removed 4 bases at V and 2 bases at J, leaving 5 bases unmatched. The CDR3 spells CASSVRTSGTYEQYF. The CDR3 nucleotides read TGTGCCAGCAGTGTTCGGACTAGCGGAACCTACGAGCAGTACTTC.

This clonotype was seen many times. CDR3 DNA sequence: TGTGCCAGCAGTCCCCCGGGACTTTCGAACACTGAAGCTTTCTTT. Amino acid sequence: CASSPPGLSNTEAFF. V and J are TRBV28 and TRBJ1-1, with D possibly TRBD1 on 5 matching bases. The CDR3 is made up of 15 amino acids. Trimming pared 5 bases from V and 1 base from J, leaving 14 bases between. Germline V CDR1 and CDR2: MDHEN, SYDVKM.

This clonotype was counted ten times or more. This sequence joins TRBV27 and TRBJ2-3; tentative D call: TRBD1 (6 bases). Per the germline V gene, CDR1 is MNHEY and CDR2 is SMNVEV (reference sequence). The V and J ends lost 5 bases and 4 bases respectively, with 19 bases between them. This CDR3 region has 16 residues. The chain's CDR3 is CASSPPIQGSADTQYF. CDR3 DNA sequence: TGTGCCAGCAGTCCCCCAATACAGGGTAGCGCAGATACGCAGTATTTT.

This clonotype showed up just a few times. The CDR3 DNA reads TGTGCCAGCAGTGCTTCACCCATCCCCCCTACCTGGGAGCTGTTTTTT. Protein sequence: CASSASPIPPTWELFF. The chain combines TRBV11-2 with TRBJ2-2; D is unclear. The CDR3 runs 16 residues. CDR1 is SGHAT and CDR2 is FQNNGV in the germline V gene. The V end lost 6 bases, the J end lost 9 bases, and 23 bases lay between the germline ends.

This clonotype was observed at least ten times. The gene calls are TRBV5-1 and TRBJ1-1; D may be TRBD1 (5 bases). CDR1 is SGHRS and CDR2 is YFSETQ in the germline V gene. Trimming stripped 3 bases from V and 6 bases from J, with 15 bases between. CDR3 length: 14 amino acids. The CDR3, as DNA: TGCGCCAGCAGCTCCAGGGTATGGTCGGCTGAAGCTTTCTTT. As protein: CASSSRVWSAEAFF.

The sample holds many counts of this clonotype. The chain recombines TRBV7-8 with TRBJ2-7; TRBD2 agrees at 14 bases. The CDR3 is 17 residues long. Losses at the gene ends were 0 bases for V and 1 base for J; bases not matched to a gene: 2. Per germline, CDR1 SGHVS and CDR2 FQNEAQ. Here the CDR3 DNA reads TGTGCCAGCAGCTTAGCGCGACTAGCGGGAGGGTCCTACGAGCAGTACTTC. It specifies CASSLARLAGGSYEQYF.

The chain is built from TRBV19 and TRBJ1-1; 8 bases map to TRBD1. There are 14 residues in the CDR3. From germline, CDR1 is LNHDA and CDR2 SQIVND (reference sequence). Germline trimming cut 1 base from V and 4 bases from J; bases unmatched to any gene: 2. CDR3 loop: CASSIATGGTEAFF. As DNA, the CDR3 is TGTGCCAGTAGTATAGCAACAGGGGGCACTGAAGCTTTCTTT.

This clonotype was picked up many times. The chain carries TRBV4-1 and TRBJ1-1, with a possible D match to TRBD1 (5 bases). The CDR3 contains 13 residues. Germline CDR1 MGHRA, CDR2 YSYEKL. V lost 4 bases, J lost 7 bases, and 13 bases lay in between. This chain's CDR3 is CASSRGTGYEAFF. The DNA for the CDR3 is TGCGCCAGCAGCCGCGGGACCGGTTATGAAGCTTTCTTT.

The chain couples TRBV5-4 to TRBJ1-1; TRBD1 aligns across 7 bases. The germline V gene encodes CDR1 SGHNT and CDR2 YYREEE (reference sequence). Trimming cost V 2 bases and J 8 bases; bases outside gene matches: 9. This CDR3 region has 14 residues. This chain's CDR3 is CASSFPRQGREAFF. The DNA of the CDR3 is TGTGCCAGCAGCTTCCCCAGACAGGGAAGGGAAGCTTTCTTT.

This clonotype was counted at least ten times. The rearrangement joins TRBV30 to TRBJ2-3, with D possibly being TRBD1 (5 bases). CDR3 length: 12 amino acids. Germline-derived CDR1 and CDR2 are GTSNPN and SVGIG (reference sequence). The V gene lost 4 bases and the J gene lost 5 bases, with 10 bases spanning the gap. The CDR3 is CAWNPGRDTQYF. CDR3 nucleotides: TGTGCCTGGAATCCAGGGCGAGATACGCAGTATTTT.

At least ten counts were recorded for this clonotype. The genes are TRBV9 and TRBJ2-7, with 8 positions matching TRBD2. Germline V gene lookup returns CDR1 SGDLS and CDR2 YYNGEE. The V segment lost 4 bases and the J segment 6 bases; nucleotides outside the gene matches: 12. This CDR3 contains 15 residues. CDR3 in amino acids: CASSPISGTFAEQYF. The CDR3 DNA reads TGTGCCAGCAGCCCCATTAGCGGGACCTTCGCCGAGCAGTACTTC.

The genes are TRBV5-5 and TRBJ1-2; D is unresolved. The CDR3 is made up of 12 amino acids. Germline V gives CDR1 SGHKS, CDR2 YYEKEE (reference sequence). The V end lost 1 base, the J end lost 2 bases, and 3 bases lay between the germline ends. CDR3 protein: CASSLPNYGYTF. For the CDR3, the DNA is TGTGCCAGCAGCTTGCCGAACTATGGCTACACCTTC.

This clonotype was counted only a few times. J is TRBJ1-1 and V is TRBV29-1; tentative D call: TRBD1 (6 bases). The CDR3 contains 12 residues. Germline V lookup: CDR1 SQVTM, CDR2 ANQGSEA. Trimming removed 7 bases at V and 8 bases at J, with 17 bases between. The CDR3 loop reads CSEVTGRGEAFF. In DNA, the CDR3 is TGCAGCGAGGTGACAGGAAGAGGCGAAGCTTTCTTT.

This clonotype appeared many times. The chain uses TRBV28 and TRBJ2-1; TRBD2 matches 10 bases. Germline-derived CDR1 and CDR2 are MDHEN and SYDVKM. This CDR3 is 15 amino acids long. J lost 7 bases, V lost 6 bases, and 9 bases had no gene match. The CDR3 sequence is CASRNWASGSNEQFF. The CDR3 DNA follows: TGTGCCAGCAGAAATTGGGCTAGCGGGAGTAATGAGCAGTTCTTC.

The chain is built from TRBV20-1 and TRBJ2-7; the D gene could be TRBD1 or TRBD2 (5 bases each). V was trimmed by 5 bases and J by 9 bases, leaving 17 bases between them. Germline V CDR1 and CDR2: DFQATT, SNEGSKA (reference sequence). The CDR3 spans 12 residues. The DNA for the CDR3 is TGCAGTGCTTACGGGACCACCAGCGCGCAGTACTTC. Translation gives CSAYGTTSAQYF.

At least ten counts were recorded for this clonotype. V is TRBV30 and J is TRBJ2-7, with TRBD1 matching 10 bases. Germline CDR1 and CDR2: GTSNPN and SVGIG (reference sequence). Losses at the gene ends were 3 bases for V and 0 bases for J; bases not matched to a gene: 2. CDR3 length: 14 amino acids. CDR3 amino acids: CAWRRTGGSYEQYF. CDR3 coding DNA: TGTGCCTGGAGAAGGACAGGGGGCTCCTACGAGCAGTACTTC.